The clone carrying this T cell receptor beta chain was recorded at least ten times. This record belongs to a study of T-cell memory formation after mild COVID-19. TCRdb ran MiXCR on the 5' RACE reads and lists one entry per CDR3 protein. The sample lists about 200,000 distinct CDR3 sequences; around 8.8% were seen once. The CDR3 runs 10 residues. Per germline, CDR1 ENHRY and CDR2 SYGVKD. Trimming left V 10 bases short and J 8 bases short, with 11 bases between. Sequencing was performed on PBMCs or a T cell subset sorted from them (not recorded which). The clonotype originates from a man aged 18-30 years who had mild COVID-19 (a few samples of this study predate the infection). Cell type and time point are not known. The rearrangement links TRBV10-3 to TRBJ1-2; no clear D. The CDR3 nucleotides are TGTGCCACCCTATCCTCGGGCTACACCTTC. Amino acid sequence: CATLSSGYTF.